The 20 T cell receptor beta chains given below trace back to one sample, sequenced in a study of human thymus T cells. The assay was immunoSEQ multiplex PCR, and TCRdb's table has in-frame clones only and misses some. The table includes some 120,000 clones, around 96% detected once. Thymus specimens were resections from corrective heart surgery. Sequencing was carried out using thymus tissue. The origin of the receptors is a boy in the first two years of life with a congenital heart defect but otherwise immunologically healthy.

V usage is TRBV30 and J usage is TRBJ2-1; 11 nucleotides line up with TRBD1. This CDR3 region has 16 residues. The V segment lost 3 bases and the J segment 2 bases; nucleotides outside the gene matches: 6. CDR1 and CDR2 from the germline V gene are GTSNPN and SVGIG (reference sequence). For the CDR3, the DNA is TGTGCCTGGAGCGACCGGGGACAGGGGGCCTACAATGAGCAGTTCTTC. It is translated as CAWSDRGQGAYNEQFF.

This clone appeared once. This chain connects TRBV19 to TRBJ2-3; TRBD2 agrees at 9 bases. The CDR3 loop spans 14 amino acids. Germline lookup yields CDR1 LNHDA and CDR2 SQIVND (reference sequence). V was pared by 6 bases and J by 0 bases, with 1 base of the junction left unmatched. This CDR3 is CASSGLASTDTQYF. The CDR3 bases are TGTGCCAGTAGCGGACTAGCGAGCACAGATACGCAGTATTTT. Filled out from reference TRBV19 and TRBJ2-3, the complete variable domain reads DGGITQSPKYLFRKEGQNVTLSCEQNLNHDAMYWYRQDPGQGLRLIYYSQIVNDFQKGDIAEGYSVSREKKESFPLTVTSAQKNPTAFYLCASSGLASTDTQYFGPGTRLTVL.

The chain joins TRBV7-2 to TRBJ2-1; D may be TRBD1 or TRBD2 (5 bases each). The germline V gene encodes CDR1 SGHTA and CDR2 FQGNSA. CDR3 length equals 15 residues. The V end was cut by 6 bases, the J end by 4 bases, with 16 bases between. The CDR3 spells CASRVVGPFYNEQFF. The CDR3 nucleotides are TGTGCCAGCAGGGTAGTGGGACCTTTTTACAATGAGCAGTTCTTC.

The rearrangement links TRBV6-1 to TRBJ1-4; tentatively, D is TRBD1 (6 bases). Trimming took 4 bases from V and 0 from J, leaving 21 bases between them. Germline V gene sequence: CDR1 MNHNS, CDR2 SASEGT. CDR3 length equals 19 residues. CDR3 nucleotides: TGTGCCAGCAGTGGACTACAGGGCAGTTCCCTCCCAACTAATGAAAAACTGTTTTTT. It is translated as CASSGLQGSSLPTNEKLFF.

The gene calls are TRBV11-2 and TRBJ2-3; D possibly corresponds to TRBD2 (6 bases). V was cut by 5 bases and J by 1 base, with 10 bases left in between. Germline loops: CDR1 SGHAT, CDR2 FQNNGV. The CDR3 has 14 amino acids. CDR3: CASSRLVRTDTQYF. In DNA, the CDR3 is TGTGCCAGCAGCCGACTAGTTCGCACAGATACGCAGTATTTT. The variable domain in full, with the rest retrieved from reference TRBV11-2 and TRBJ2-3, is EAGVAQSPRYKIIEKRQSVAFWCNPISGHATLYWYQQILGQGPKLLIQFQNNGVVDDSQLPKDRFSAERLKGVDSTLKIQPAKLEDSAVYLCASSRLVRTDTQYFGPGTRLTVL.

The chain employs TRBV9 and TRBJ2-3, with 8 bases lining up with TRBD1. Germline lookup yields CDR1 SGDLS and CDR2 YYNGEE. The CDR3 length is 16 residues. V was clipped by 2 bases and J by 1 base; unmatched bases: 6. For the CDR3, the DNA is TGTGCCAGCAGCGTCGGACAGGGCCAAGGCACAGATACGCAGTATTTT. Residues: CASSVGQGQGTDTQYF. Drawing the rest from reference TRBV9 and TRBJ2-3, the complete variable domain is DSGVTQTPKHLITATGQRVTLRCSPRSGDLSVYWYQQSLDQGLQFLIQYYNGEERAKGNILERFSAQQFPDLHSELNLSSLELGDSALYFCASSVGQGQGTDTQYFGPGTRLTVL.

The genes are TRBV28 and TRBJ1-5; D is unresolved. The CDR3 runs 17 residues. Germline values: CDR1 MDHEN, CDR2 SYDVKM. V lost 7 bases to trimming and J lost 4 bases, with 23 bases between them. The CDR3 is CASTSSWVLVLNQPQHF. The CDR3 DNA is TGTGCCAGCACTAGTTCCTGGGTCCTGGTCCTAAATCAGCCCCAGCATTTT.

The chain recombines TRBV5-1 with TRBJ2-3, with a tentative D call TRBD2 (7 bases). Germline CDR1 SGHRS, CDR2 YFSETQ. Trimming removed 1 base from V and 2 bases from J, with 17 bases in between. This CDR3 spans 17 amino acids. The CDR3 DNA reads TGCGCCAGCAGCTTGCTCCCCTGGGGGGGCTTCACAGATACGCAGTATTTT. This translates into CASSLLPWGGFTDTQYF.

J is TRBJ2-1 and V is TRBV9; 7 nucleotides align to TRBD2. The CDR3 extends over 15 amino acids. Trimming took 4 bases from V and 5 from J; bases not matched to a gene: 9. Germline V gene lookup returns CDR1 SGDLS and CDR2 YYNGEE. For the CDR3, the DNA is TGTGCCAGCAGCCCCACGGGACTAAAAGACAATGAGCAGTTCTTC. Its protein is CASSPTGLKDNEQFF.

The chain uses TRBV6-6 and TRBJ2-7, with 12 bases fitting TRBD1. This CDR3 has 15 residues. Trimming at V came to 2 bases and at J to 5 bases, leaving 4 bases not matched to a gene. CDR1 is MNHNY and CDR2 is SVGAGI in the germline V gene (reference sequence). This chain's CDR3 is CASSYGTGGVHEQYF. CDR3 sequence (DNA): TGTGCCAGCAGTTACGGGACAGGGGGCGTACACGAGCAGTACTTC.

The CDR3 sequence is CASSLRDNSYEQYF. The CDR3 DNA reads as TGTGCCAGCAGTTTACGGGACAACTCCTACGAGCAGTACTTC. The V gene is TRBV28, the J gene TRBJ2-7; weak D call: TRBD1 (6 bases). V shed 2 bases and J shed 0 bases, with 8 bases lying between them. The CDR3 is made up of 14 amino acids. Germline V gives CDR1 MDHEN, CDR2 SYDVKM.

V usage is TRBV4-1 and J usage is TRBJ2-5; D uncertain. V was shortened by 5 bases and J by 1 base, with 8 bases between the two germline ends. The CDR3 sequence is 13 residues long. Germline V gene lookup returns CDR1 MGHRA and CDR2 YSYEKL. The CDR3 DNA follows: TGCGCCAGCAGCTATACCTCCCAAGAGACCCAGTACTTC. Translated, it gives CASSYTSQETQYF.

The chain combines TRBV13 with TRBJ2-1, with D possibly matching TRBD2 (7 bases). The V end lost 0 bases, the J end lost 7 bases, and 28 bases lay between the germline ends. The CDR3 runs to 20 residues. Germline V gives CDR1 PRHDT, CDR2 FYEKMQ (reference sequence). The CDR3 sequence is CASSLGPAGAAKDLVNEQFF. The CDR3 DNA is TGTGCCAGCAGCTTAGGCCCGGCGGGGGCCGCGAAGGACCTAGTTAATGAGCAGTTCTTC.

The CDR3 region is CASSQDVAVLNSTDTQYF. CDR3 nucleotide sequence: TGCGCCAGCAGCCAAGATGTGGCAGTACTTAATAGCACAGATACGCAGTATTTT. The chain employs TRBV4-1 and TRBJ2-3; no reliable D call. The CDR3 is 18 residues long. Trimming pared 0 bases from V and 0 bases from J, leaving 16 bases between. Per germline, CDR1 MGHRA and CDR2 YSYEKL.

This chain uses TRBV6-4 with TRBJ2-2, with D tentatively TRBD2 (6 bases). From germline, CDR1 is MRHNA and CDR2 SNTAGT. Between the trimmed V and J ends, which lost 3 bases and 4 bases, there was a span of 15 bases. The CDR3 has 16 amino acids. The CDR3 coding sequence is TGTGCCAGCAGTGAAGATCGACGCGGGGTCACCGGGGAGCTGTTTTTT. Translating it yields CASSEDRRGVTGELFF.

The chain couples TRBV28 to TRBJ1-2; D unresolved. Trimming left V 0 bases short and J 6 bases short, with 5 bases between. Germline-derived CDR1 and CDR2 are MDHEN and SYDVKM. CDR3 size: 12 residues. The CDR3: CASSLWGDGYTF. As DNA, the CDR3 is TGTGCCAGCAGTTTATGGGGAGATGGCTACACCTTC.

The rearrangement uses TRBV4-2 and TRBJ2-6, with unresolved D. This CDR3 is built from 18 residues. Germline values: CDR1 LGHNA, CDR2 YNFKEQ. Trimming cost V 4 bases and J 0 bases, with 16 bases left between them. The CDR3 bases are TGTGCCAGCAGCCCCGATGAGAAGAACCTCTCTGGGGCCAACGTCCTGACTTTC. Encoded protein: CASSPDEKNLSGANVLTF.

The V gene is TRBV6-5, the J gene TRBJ2-1, with 9 bases fitting TRBD2. The CDR3 spans 14 residues. The germline V gene has CDR1 MNHEY and CDR2 SVGAGI. Germline trimming cut 5 bases from V and 7 bases from J; bases unmatched to any gene: 6. CDR3 loop: CASSGTSLKNEQFF. In DNA form, the CDR3 reads TGTGCCAGCAGTGGGACTAGCTTAAAGAATGAGCAGTTCTTC.

The chain combines TRBV7-9 with TRBJ1-1; a possible D gene is TRBD1 (6 bases). The length of the CDR3 is 15 residues. Germline V gene lookup returns CDR1 SEHNR and CDR2 FQNEAQ (reference sequence). V was trimmed by 1 base and J by 3 bases, leaving 12 bases between them. The CDR3 region has the DNA TGTGCCAGCAGCTTAGAGGGCCAGGGGCACACTGAAGCTTTCTTT. Translated, it gives CASSLEGQGHTEAFF.

This chain uses TRBV4-2 with TRBJ1-3, with D perhaps TRBD1 (6 bases). Between the trimmed V and J ends, which lost 1 base and 4 bases, there was a span of 14 bases. Per the germline V gene, CDR1 is LGHNA and CDR2 is YNFKEQ. The CDR3 covers 16 residues. The DNA for the CDR3 is TGTGCCAGCAGCCAAGGTCAGGGGTTGTCCGGAAACACCATATATTTT. It translates to CASSQGQGLSGNTIYF.